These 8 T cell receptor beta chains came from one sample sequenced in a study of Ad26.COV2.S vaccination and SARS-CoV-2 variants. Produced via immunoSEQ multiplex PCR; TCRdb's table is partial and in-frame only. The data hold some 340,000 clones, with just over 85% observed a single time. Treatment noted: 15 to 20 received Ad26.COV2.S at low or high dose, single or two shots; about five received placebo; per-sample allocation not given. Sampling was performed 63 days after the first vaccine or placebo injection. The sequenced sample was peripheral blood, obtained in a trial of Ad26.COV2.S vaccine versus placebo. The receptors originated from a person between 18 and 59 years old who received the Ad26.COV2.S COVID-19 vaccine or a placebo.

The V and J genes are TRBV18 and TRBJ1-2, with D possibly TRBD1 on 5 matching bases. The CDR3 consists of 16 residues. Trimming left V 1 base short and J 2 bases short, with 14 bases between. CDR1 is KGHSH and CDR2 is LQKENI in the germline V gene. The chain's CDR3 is CASSPLRGGENYGYTF. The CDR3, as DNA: TGTGCCAGCTCACCACTACGCGGGGGGGAAAACTATGGCTACACCTTC.

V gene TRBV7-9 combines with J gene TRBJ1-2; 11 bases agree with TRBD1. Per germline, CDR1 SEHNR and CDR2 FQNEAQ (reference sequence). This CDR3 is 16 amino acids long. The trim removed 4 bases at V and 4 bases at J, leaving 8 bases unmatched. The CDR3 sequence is CASSSGEGQGGYGYTF. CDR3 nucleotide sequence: TGTGCCAGCAGCTCAGGAGAGGGACAGGGGGGCTATGGCTACACCTTC.

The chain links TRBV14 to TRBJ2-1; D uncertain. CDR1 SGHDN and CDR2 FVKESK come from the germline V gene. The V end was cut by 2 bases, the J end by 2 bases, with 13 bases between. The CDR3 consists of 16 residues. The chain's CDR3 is CASSQRYGPAYNEQFF. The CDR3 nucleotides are TGTGCCAGCAGCCAACGTTATGGTCCCGCCTACAATGAGCAGTTCTTC.

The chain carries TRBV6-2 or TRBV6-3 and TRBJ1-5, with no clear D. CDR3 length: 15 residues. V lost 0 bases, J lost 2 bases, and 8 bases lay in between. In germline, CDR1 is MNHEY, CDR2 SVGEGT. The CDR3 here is CASSYSRWGNQPQHF. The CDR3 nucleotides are TGTGCCAGCAGTTACTCCCGGTGGGGCAATCAGCCCCAGCATTTT.

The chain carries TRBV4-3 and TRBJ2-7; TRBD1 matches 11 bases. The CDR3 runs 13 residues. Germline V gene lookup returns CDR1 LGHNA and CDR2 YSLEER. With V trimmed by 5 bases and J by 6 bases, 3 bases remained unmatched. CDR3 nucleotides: TGCGCCAGCAGCAAGGACAGGGGGCGCGAGCAGTACTTC. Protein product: CASSKDRGREQYF.

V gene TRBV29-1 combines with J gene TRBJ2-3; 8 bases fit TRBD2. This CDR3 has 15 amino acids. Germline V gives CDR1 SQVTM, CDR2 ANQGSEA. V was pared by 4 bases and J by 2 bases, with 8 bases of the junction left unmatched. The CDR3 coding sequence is TGCAGCGTTGCGGGAACTAGCGGAGACACAGATACGCAGTATTTT. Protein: CSVAGTSGDTDTQYF.

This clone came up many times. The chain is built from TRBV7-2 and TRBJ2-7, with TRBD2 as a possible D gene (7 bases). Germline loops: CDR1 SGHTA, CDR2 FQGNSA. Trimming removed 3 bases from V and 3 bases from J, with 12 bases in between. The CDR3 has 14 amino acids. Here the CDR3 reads CASSLGGGGYEQYF. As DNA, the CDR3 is TGTGCCAGCAGCTTGGGGGGGGGCGGCTACGAGCAGTACTTC.

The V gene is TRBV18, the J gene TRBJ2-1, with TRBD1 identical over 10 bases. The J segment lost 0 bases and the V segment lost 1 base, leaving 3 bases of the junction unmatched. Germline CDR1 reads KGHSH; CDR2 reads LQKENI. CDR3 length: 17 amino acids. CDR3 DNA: TGTGCCAGCTCACCACGACAGGGGGCAACCTCCTACAATGAGCAGTTCTTC. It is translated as CASSPRQGATSYNEQFF.